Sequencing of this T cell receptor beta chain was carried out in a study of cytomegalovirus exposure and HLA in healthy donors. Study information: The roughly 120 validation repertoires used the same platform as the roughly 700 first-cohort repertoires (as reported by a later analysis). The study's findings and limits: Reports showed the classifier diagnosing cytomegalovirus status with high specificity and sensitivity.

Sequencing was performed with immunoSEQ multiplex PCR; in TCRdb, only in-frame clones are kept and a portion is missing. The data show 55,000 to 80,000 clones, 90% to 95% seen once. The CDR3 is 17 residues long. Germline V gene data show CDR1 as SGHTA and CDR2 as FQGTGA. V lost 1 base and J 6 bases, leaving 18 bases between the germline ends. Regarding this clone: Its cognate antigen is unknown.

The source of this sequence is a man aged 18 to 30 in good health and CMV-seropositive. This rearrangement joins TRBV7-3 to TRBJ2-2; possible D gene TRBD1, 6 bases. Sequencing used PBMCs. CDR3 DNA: TGTGCCAGCAGCTTAATGCATTTGGGGGCGTCCGCCGGGGAGCTGTTTTTT. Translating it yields CASSLMHLGASAGELFF.